One T cell receptor beta chain is described in this entry. Its specificity is unknown. V trimming: 4 bases; J trimming: 1 base; junction bases outside the gene matches: 4. Germline-derived CDR1 and CDR2 are SGHTA and FQGNSA. The CDR3 consists of 15 residues. These data are taken from a study of OX40 agonist ivuxolimab in advanced cancers. Whole-study findings and limits: Expansion of clones was among the lowest in partial responders at 0.1-3.0 mg/kg.

The repertoire was sequenced with immunoSEQ multiplex PCR; TCRdb's copy has only in-frame clones and lacks some. The sample includes tens of thousands of clones, nearly 90% of them seen just once. Sample: CD4+ or CD8+ T cells sorted from blood, taken in a trial of the OX40 agonist ivuxolimab. The V and J genes are TRBV7-2 and TRBJ1-1; TRBD1 matches 9 bases. The source of this sequence is an adult with an advanced solid tumor such as melanoma, head and neck, liver or kidney cancer. The CDR3 loop reads CASSSPDRGNTEAFF. The CDR3 region has the DNA TGTGCCAGCAGCTCCCCGGACAGGGGGAACACTGAAGCTTTCTTT.